This T cell receptor (beta chain) was captured by sequencing in a study of cytomegalovirus exposure and HLA in healthy donors. Study findings and constraints: Per published reports, the classifier diagnosed cytomegalovirus status with high specificity and sensitivity. Altogether, some 170 TCR beta chains were recorded as cytomegalovirus-associated.

The germline CDR1 and CDR2 sequences are SEHNR and FQNEAQ (reference sequence). The CDR3 extends over 14 amino acids. The V segment lost 5 bases and the J segment 2 bases; nucleotides outside the gene matches: 4. On this clone itself: Its target is not known.

The PCR made use of 60 Vbeta and 13 Jbeta primers. Assay: immunoSEQ multiplex PCR; the TCRdb copy retains only in-frame clones and omits some. The table includes about 150,000 clones, over 70% detected once. This TCR was recovered from a young man in good health and CMV-seropositive. The sample comprised PBMCs. The chain links TRBV7-9 to TRBJ1-2, with TRBD1 matching 8 bases. CDR3 in amino acids: CASSQRTGNYGYTF. CDR3 DNA: TGTGCCAGCAGCCAAAGGACAGGGAACTATGGCTACACCTTC.